This TCR beta chain was profiled in a study of cytomegalovirus exposure and HLA in healthy donors. Study outcomes and limitations: Testing in vitro showed three CMV-associated chains specific for CMV antigens.

This CDR3 region has 16 residues. Germline V gene lookup returns CDR1 SEHNR and CDR2 FQNEAQ (reference sequence). The PCR contained 60 Vbeta and 13 Jbeta primers. Clones were sequenced by immunoSEQ multiplex PCR, and TCRdb holds only the in-frame ones, with some missing. The data show about 170,000 clones, around 82% seen once. Notes on this clone: Antigen unknown. At one end, the junction sequence differs from germline, possibly due to a read error.

The V call is TRBV7-9, the J call TRBJ2-2; maybe TRBD2 (6 bases). This receptor was obtained from a woman in her forties or fifties in good health and CMV-seropositive. Sequenced sample: PBMCs. This chain's CDR3 is CASSLEAGSNTGGLFF. The CDR3 DNA is TGTGCCAGCAGCTTAGAGGCAGGGAGTAACACCGGGGGGCTGTTTTTT.